This T cell receptor (beta chain) was found in a study of response to subunit inactivated influenza vaccine. The V gene end was trimmed by 6 bases and the J gene end by 2 bases; junction bases not matched to a gene: 6. The CDR3 length is 15 residues. This clonotype was seen more than once but under ten times. A single record per CDR3 protein comes from TCRdb applying MiXCR to the RT-PCR reads. Of approximately 520,000 distinct CDR3 sequences detected, about 25% appear once; the ten largest clones hold 1.9%. The source was CD4+ T cells sorted from PBMCs, collected around 5 days after vaccination. The rearrangement links TRBV12-3 or TRBV12-4 to TRBJ1-2, with 10 positions matching TRBD1. This receptor was obtained from a man over 45 who received an inactivated influenza vaccine. CDR3: CASSERDRGNYGYTF. DNA of the CDR3: TGTGCCAGCAGCGAGAGGGACAGGGGAAACTATGGCTACACCTTC.